These 31 T cell receptor beta chains were all obtained from the same sample, sequenced in a study of technical replicates of blood from a few donors (dated by TCRdb to 2016 to 2017). The library relied on the immunoSEQ multiplex PCR assay. TCRdb mirrors the immuneACCESS table, restricted to in-frame sequences. Some clones are absent from its copies; in checked studies, under half trace to an unresolved V gene, and the reason for the others is unknown. The sample data list approximately 94,000 clones, and almost 97% of these were observed just once. The ten top clones hold 0.35% to 0.45% of the sample. The sequencing sample was made of T cells isolated from PBMCs. The receptors were gathered from a human donor in good health.

J is TRBJ2-7 and V is TRBV9; 9 bases agree with TRBD1. Unmatched junction bases numbered 14, after V lost 3 bases and J lost 4 bases. There are 17 residues in the CDR3. Germline V gene data show CDR1 as SGDLS and CDR2 as YYNGEE. The DNA of the CDR3 is TGTGCCAGCAGCGAGTCGGGACAGGGTTACGCGCTATACGAGCAGTACTTC. As protein: CASSESGQGYALYEQYF.

The chain combines TRBV11-3 with TRBJ2-1; no reliable D call. V gave up 5 bases and J gave up 0 bases, with 14 bases separating them. The germline V gene encodes CDR1 SGHNT and CDR2 YENEEA. This CDR3 contains 16 residues. DNA of the CDR3: TGTGCCAGCAGCACCATCCTTGGCCTCTCCTACAATGAGCAGTTCTTC. As protein: CASSTILGLSYNEQFF.

This chain joins TRBV6-5 and TRBJ1-2, with 7 bases aligning to TRBD1. V lost 8 bases, J lost 6 bases, and 6 bases stayed unmatched. CDR1 is MNHEY, CDR2 SVGAGI, per germline. This CDR3 is 12 amino acids long. CDR3 residues: CASHRGRDGYTF. The CDR3 DNA is TGTGCCAGCCACAGGGGAAGGGATGGCTACACCTTC.

V is TRBV7-9 and J is TRBJ1-2; D is possibly TRBD1 (5 bases). The CDR3 runs 15 residues. CDR1 SEHNR and CDR2 FQNEAQ come from the germline V gene (reference sequence). Trimming took 4 bases from V and 3 from J, leaving 15 bases between them. CDR3 coding DNA: TGTGCCAGCAGCTACCCACAGGACCCTGACTATGGCTACACCTTC. Protein product: CASSYPQDPDYGYTF.

This clone was observed once. The chain is built from TRBV9 and TRBJ1-5, with D perhaps matching TRBD1 (6 bases). Germline V CDR1 and CDR2: SGDLS, YYNGEE. The CDR3 is 15 amino acids. V lost 0 bases, J lost 6 bases, and 13 bases lay in between. The CDR3 DNA reads as TGTGCCAGCAGCGTAGACCCAGGGGCGGGTCAGCCCCAGCATTTT. Its protein product is CASSVDPGAGQPQHF.

The genes are TRBV25-1 and TRBJ1-2; the D is unclear. Trimming stripped 8 bases from V and 4 bases from J, with 14 bases between. CDR1 is MGHDK and CDR2 is SYGVNS in the germline V gene. The CDR3 covers 13 residues. The CDR3 bases are TGTGCCAGCTCTGGCCCCTTCCTCTATGGCTACACCTTC. The encoded protein is CASSGPFLYGYTF.

This chain joins TRBV13 and TRBJ2-1, with 11 bases aligning to TRBD2. The CDR3 has 15 amino acids. Germline V gene data show CDR1 as PRHDT and CDR2 as FYEKMQ (reference sequence). Trimming took 4 bases from V and 7 from J; bases not matched to a gene: 6. The CDR3 reads CASSSLAGGMNEQFF. CDR3 bases: TGTGCCAGCAGCTCCTTAGCGGGAGGGATGAATGAGCAGTTCTTC.

The chain uses TRBV9 and TRBJ2-5; the match to TRBD1 covers 8 bases. The ends lost 4 bases at V and 5 bases at J; junction bases unmatched: 4. The CDR3 runs 13 residues. Germline values: CDR1 SGDLS, CDR2 YYNGEE. The CDR3 region is CASSFRQGETQYF. The CDR3 nucleotides read TGTGCCAGCAGCTTTAGACAGGGGGAGACCCAGTACTTC. Full variable domain (rest looked up from reference TRBV9 and TRBJ2-5): DSGVTQTPKHLITATGQRVTLRCSPRSGDLSVYWYQQSLDQGLQFLIQYYNGEERAKGNILERFSAQQFPDLHSELNLSSLELGDSALYFCASSFRQGETQYFGPGTRLLVL.

The chain carries TRBV4-1 and TRBJ2-7; 9 bases align to TRBD1. V gave up 3 bases and J gave up 2 bases; unmatched junction bases: 2. The CDR3 contains 14 residues. Looked up from germline, CDR1 is MGHRA and CDR2 is YSYEKL. CDR3 in amino acids: CASSQGQGTYEQYF. The CDR3 DNA follows: TGCGCCAGCAGCCAGGGACAGGGAACCTACGAGCAGTACTTC.

V gene TRBV6-5 combines with J gene TRBJ1-1; 7 positions match TRBD1. Germline V gene lookup returns CDR1 MNHEY and CDR2 SVGAGI. This CDR3 has 13 residues. Trimming took 6 bases from V and 5 from J; bases not matched to a gene: 6. CDR3 DNA sequence: TGTGCCAGCAGCTTATACAGGGGAACTGAAGCTTTCTTT. This encodes CASSLYRGTEAFF.

V is TRBV28 and J is TRBJ1-2; possible D gene TRBD1, 6 bases. Germline V gene data show CDR1 as MDHEN and CDR2 as SYDVKM. This CDR3 is 14 amino acids long. V was cut by 5 bases and J by 5 bases, with 15 bases left in between. CDR3 protein: CASSLGGAGYGYTF. CDR3 nucleotide sequence: TGTGCCAGCAGTCTAGGGGGGGCCGGTTATGGCTACACCTTC.

This chain uses TRBV7-3 with TRBJ2-1, with D uncertain. Germline values: CDR1 SGHTA, CDR2 FQGTGA. The V end lost 3 bases, the J end lost 4 bases, and 16 bases lay between the germline ends. The CDR3 is made up of 16 amino acids. The CDR3 DNA is TGTGCCAGCAGCTTCCTTTACAGTATGGTATACAATGAGCAGTTCTTC. This codes for CASSFLYSMVYNEQFF.

The chain recombines TRBV5-1 with TRBJ2-5, with D unresolved. Per germline, CDR1 SGHRS and CDR2 YFSETQ. The CDR3 covers 12 residues. Deletions cut 0 bases from V and 4 bases from J, with 4 bases between. In DNA form, the CDR3 reads TGCGCCAGCAGCTTGGTATCAGAGACCCAGTACTTC. It codes for CASSLVSETQYF.

This clone occurred once. The genes are TRBV14 and TRBJ2-1, with 8 bases lining up with TRBD2. The V gene end was trimmed by 9 bases and the J gene end by 4 bases; junction bases not matched to a gene: 14. The germline V gene encodes CDR1 SGHDN and CDR2 FVKESK. CDR3 size: 16 residues. This CDR3 is CASQGPLAGRYNEQFF. CDR3 nucleotide sequence: TGTGCCAGTCAGGGGCCGCTAGCGGGCAGATACAATGAGCAGTTCTTC.

The rearrangement uses TRBV19 and TRBJ2-1, with 9 bases identical to TRBD2. The J segment lost 13 bases and the V segment lost 5 bases, leaving 9 bases of the junction unmatched. The CDR3 covers 13 residues. The V gene's germline CDR1 is LNHDA and CDR2 SQIVND (reference sequence). The CDR3 here is CASSDLPGTSQFF. The CDR3 DNA sequence: TGTGCCAGTAGTGACCTACCCGGGACTAGCCAGTTCTTC.

The gene calls are TRBV15 and TRBJ1-1, with 8 bases matching TRBD1. The CDR3 extends over 14 amino acids. Germline-derived CDR1 and CDR2 are LNHNV and YYDKDF (reference sequence). J gave up 4 bases and V 5 bases, and 6 bases lay outside the gene matches. The CDR3 DNA follows: TGTGCCACCAGCTCATCAGGGGGCCTCACTGAAGCTTTCTTT. As protein: CATSSSGGLTEAFF.

This clone appeared a single time. CDR3 region: CASSSTGVLQETQYF. In DNA form, the CDR3 reads TGTGCCAGCAGCTCTACAGGGGTCCTACAAGAGACCCAGTACTTC. This chain connects TRBV7-2 to TRBJ2-5, with TRBD1 matching 7 bases. Germline values: CDR1 SGHTA, CDR2 FQGNSA. The CDR3 covers 15 residues. J lost 2 bases, V lost 4 bases, and 7 bases had no gene match.

This rearrangement joins TRBV5-4 to TRBJ2-7; D may be TRBD1 (6 bases). CDR1 is SGHNT and CDR2 is YYREEE in the germline V gene (reference sequence). This CDR3 has 14 amino acids. The ends were cut back, 1 base at V and 5 bases at J, with 13 bases in the middle. CDR3 region: CASSLTGIIHEQYF. The CDR3 DNA follows: TGTGCCAGCAGCTTGACAGGGATTATCCACGAGCAGTACTTC.

V usage is TRBV19 and J usage is TRBJ1-5; D gene unclear. This CDR3 is 14 amino acids long. Germline V CDR1 and CDR2: LNHDA, SQIVND (reference sequence). Deletions cut 1 base from V and 0 bases from J, with 4 bases between. The CDR3 loop is CASSIANSNQPQHF. The CDR3 DNA sequence: TGTGCCAGTAGTATAGCAAATAGCAATCAGCCCCAGCATTTT.

This clone occurred once. V usage is TRBV7-9 and J usage is TRBJ2-3; 14 nucleotides align to TRBD2. The V segment lost 1 base and the J segment 4 bases; nucleotides outside the gene matches: 10. Germline V gives CDR1 SEHNR, CDR2 FQNEAQ (reference sequence). The CDR3 contains 19 residues. The CDR3 coding sequence is TGTGCCAGCAGCTTAGATTTCAGACTAGCGGGAGGGCCGGCAGATACGCAGTATTTT. As protein: CASSLDFRLAGGPADTQYF.

The CDR3 loop is CASTPRPLAGPYNEQFF. The CDR3 coding sequence is TGTGCCAGTACCCCCCGGCCCCTAGCGGGACCTTACAATGAGCAGTTCTTC. The V gene is TRBV19, the J gene TRBJ2-1; 9 bases fit TRBD2. CDR3 size: 17 residues. Trimming took 7 bases from V and 4 from J; bases not matched to a gene: 14. In germline, CDR1 is LNHDA, CDR2 SQIVND (reference sequence).

Concerning this clone itself: One end of the junction is discordant with germline, which a read error may explain. The chain combines TRBV7-9 with TRBJ1-2; the match to TRBD1 covers 8 bases. In germline, CDR1 is SEHNR, CDR2 FQNEAQ (reference sequence). The CDR3 sequence is 14 residues long. CDR3 nucleotides: TGTGCCAGCAGCGTAGCTCAGGGGGCTTACGGCTACACCTTC. This sequence encodes CASSVAQGAYGYTF.

The CDR3 reads CASSPIDRDGTEAFF. Written as DNA, the CDR3 is TGTGCCAGTAGTCCGATCGACAGGGATGGCACTGAAGCTTTCTTT. The rearrangement joins TRBV19 to TRBJ1-1, with TRBD1 matching 7 bases. Germline V gene data show CDR1 as LNHDA and CDR2 as SQIVND (reference sequence). The CDR3 sequence is 15 residues long. Losses at the gene ends were 5 bases for V and 4 bases for J; bases not matched to a gene: 10. Drawing the rest from reference TRBV19 and TRBJ1-1, the complete variable domain is DGGITQSPKYLFRKEGQNVTLSCEQNLNHDAMYWYRQDPGQGLRLIYYSQIVNDFQKGDIAEGYSVSREKKESFPLTVTSAQKNPTAFYLCASSPIDRDGTEAFFGQGTRLTVV.

CDR3 sequence reads: CASSLVLAGGYNEQFF. The DNA for the CDR3 is TGTGCCAGCAGCTTAGTGCTAGCGGGAGGCTACAATGAGCAGTTCTTC. The J gene is TRBJ2-1, the V gene TRBV7-9, with 11 nucleotides matching TRBD2. The V segment lost 1 base and the J segment 3 bases; nucleotides outside the gene matches: 2. The V gene's germline CDR1 is SEHNR and CDR2 FQNEAQ (reference sequence). The CDR3 spans 16 residues. Using reference TRBV7-9 and TRBJ2-1 for the parts outside the CDR3, the full variable domain is DTGVSQNPRHKITKRGQNVTFRCDPISEHNRLYWYRQTLGQGPEFLTYFQNEAQLEKSRLLSDRFSAERPKGSFSTLEIQRTEQGDSAMYLCASSLVLAGGYNEQFFGPGTRLTVL.

V is TRBV2 and J is TRBJ1-4; D gene ambiguous. The germline V and J ends were trimmed by 3 bases and 5 bases, with 10 bases remaining between them. The CDR3 has 14 amino acids. Germline CDR1 reads SNHLY; CDR2 reads FYNNEI. The CDR3 protein is CASSEAIPNEKLFF. The DNA for the CDR3 is TGTGCCAGCAGTGAGGCCATTCCAAATGAAAAACTGTTTTTT.

The V call is TRBV4-3, the J call TRBJ2-5; 7 bases agree with TRBD2. TRBJ2-7 matches the DNA end more closely, so the J call is doubtful. The CDR3 is 14 residues long. CDR1 and CDR2 from the germline V gene are LGHNA and YSLEER. CDR3 amino acids: CASSRGLVGYEQYF. The DNA of the CDR3 is TGCGCCAGCAGCAGAGGACTAGTGGGATACGAGCAGTACTTC.

This clone was counted a single time. V is TRBV18 and J is TRBJ2-2; a possible D gene is TRBD1 (5 bases). The CDR3 extends over 15 amino acids. Deletions cut 3 bases from V and 2 bases from J, with 10 bases between. The germline V gene encodes CDR1 KGHSH and CDR2 LQKENI. CDR3 region: CASSPGRTNTGELFF. The CDR3 DNA reads as TGTGCCAGCTCACCCGGCAGGACAAACACCGGGGAGCTGTTTTTT.

The J gene is TRBJ2-5, the V gene TRBV14; 7 nucleotides match TRBD2. Germline CDR1 SGHDN, CDR2 FVKESK. The V and J ends lost 2 bases and 2 bases, in that order; junction bases with no gene match: 5. The CDR3 is 15 amino acids. CDR3: CASSQMRTRQETQYF. As DNA, the CDR3 is TGTGCCAGCAGCCAAATGAGGACTAGGCAAGAGACCCAGTACTTC.

The chain employs TRBV7-3 and TRBJ2-7, with D possibly TRBD2 on 6 matching bases. The CDR3 has 12 amino acids. Germline lookup yields CDR1 SGHTA and CDR2 FQGTGA. The V gene lost 5 bases and the J gene lost 7 bases, with 12 bases spanning the gap. The CDR3 protein is CASSQTGGEQYF. The CDR3 nucleotides are TGTGCCAGCAGCCAAACCGGAGGGGAGCAGTACTTC.

The V call is TRBV28, the J call TRBJ2-1, with 7 bases that match TRBD2. Germline CDR1 is MDHEN and CDR2 is SYDVKM. V was pared by 6 bases and J by 0 bases, with 11 bases of the junction left unmatched. The CDR3 loop spans 17 amino acids. The CDR3 DNA sequence: TGTGCCAGCAGCTCCAACGGCGGCGGGAGCTCCTACAATGAGCAGTTCTTC. Translation: CASSSNGGGSSYNEQFF. Full variable domain (remainder filled in from reference TRBV28 and TRBJ2-1): DVKVTQSSRYLVKRTGEKVFLECVQDMDHENMFWYRQDPGLGLRLIYFSYDVKMKEKGDIPEGYSVSREKKERFSLILESASTNQTSMYLCASSSNGGGSSYNEQFFGPGTRLTVL.

The J gene is TRBJ1-3, the V gene TRBV5-1; 7 bases fit TRBD1. Trimming removed 2 bases from V and 0 bases from J; junction bases left unmatched: 5. Germline loops: CDR1 SGHRS, CDR2 YFSETQ. This CDR3 is 16 amino acids long. CDR3 loop: CASSFGQASSGNTIYF. The CDR3 DNA reads as TGCGCCAGCAGCTTTGGACAGGCCTCCTCTGGAAACACCATATATTTT.